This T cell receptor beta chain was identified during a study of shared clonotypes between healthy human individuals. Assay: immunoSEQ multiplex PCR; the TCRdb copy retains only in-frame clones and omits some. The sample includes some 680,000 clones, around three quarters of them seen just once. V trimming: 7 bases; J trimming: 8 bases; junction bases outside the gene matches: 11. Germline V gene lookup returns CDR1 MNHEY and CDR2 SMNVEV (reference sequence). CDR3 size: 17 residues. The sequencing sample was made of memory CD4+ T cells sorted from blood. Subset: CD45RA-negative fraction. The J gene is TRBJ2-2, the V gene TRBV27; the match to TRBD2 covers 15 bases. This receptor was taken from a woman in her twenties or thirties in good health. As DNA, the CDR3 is TGTGCCAGCACCCGAGGGACTAGCGGGAGGAGAGGAGGGGAGCTGTTTTTT. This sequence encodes CASTRGTSGRRGGELFF.